This T cell receptor (beta chain) was recorded in a study of patients and donors after allogeneic stem cell transplantation (dated by TCRdb to the early 2020s). This clonotype was seen only once. The antigen this receptor binds is unknown. Per-base quality was not reported, and no clone a single base away is much larger than it. One read offers little support. The CDR3 sequence holds 14 residues, the cysteine and phenylalanine included. The retained sequence is limited to the CDR3, 42 bases, with the frame set at the first base. The junction carries 12 bases between V and J, which are trimmed by 7 bases and 2 bases respectively. Taken from the germline V gene, the CDR1 and CDR2 loops are SQVTM and ANQGSEA. Libraries were prepared through RT-PCR. The run used a NextSeq 550. TCRdb passed the public sequencing reads through fastp at Q25 and MiXCR, retaining productive beta sequences. For every CDR3 protein sequence, its rows merge into one entry that carries the most common genes and DNA. For this sample there are approximately 200,000 distinct CDR3 sequences; around 41% appear just once. The top ten constitute approximately 10% of the sample.

Sequencing input: blood, either unsorted or a sorted T cell fraction (not recorded which). The rearranged chain carries TRBV29-1 and TRBJ2-6, with the D segment possibly TRBD1 or TRBD2, each aligning over 5 bases. The clonotype comes from a human donor who was either an allogeneic HSCT recipient or a stem cell or donor lymphocyte infusion donor (not recorded which). It is not recorded whose cells these are; they may come from a transplant donor. CDR3 protein: CSARDPTGANVLTF. Read as DNA, the sequence is TGCAGCGCCCGGGACCCCACTGGGGCCAACGTCCTGACTTTC.